Below, one TCR beta chain is given with its context. Its target is unknown. PCR employed 60 Vbeta and 13 Jbeta primers. Some clones are missing from TCRdb's copy, which holds only in-frame ones; the method was immunoSEQ multiplex PCR. The sample carries approximately 100,000 clones, roughly 70% recorded once. The record originates from a study of cytomegalovirus exposure and HLA in healthy donors. Study-wide results and limits: The study carried out a later analysis of TCR beta sequences. It associated some 17,000 of them with specific HLA alleles at a false discovery rate of 0.05.

Trimming took off 5 bases at V and 3 bases at J, with 17 bases between the two ends. Per the germline V gene, CDR1 is MNHNS and CDR2 is SASEGT. The CDR3 length is 15 residues. The chain has TRBV6-1 and TRBJ2-7; the D gene is possibly TRBD2 (6 bases). What was sequenced was PBMCs. The sequence derives from a male donor in good health and CMV-seronegative. The CDR3 bases are TGTGCCAGCAGTCGAGCGGGTATAGACGGCTACGAGCAGTACTTC. Encoded protein: CASSRAGIDGYEQYF.